These 21 T cell receptor beta chains share one sample of origin, sequenced in a study of T cells in Graves' hyperthyroidism and ophthalmopathy. TCR beta CDR3 region amplification was performed from RNA transcripts. The HTBI primer set was used in a first-round RT-PCR of the TCR CDR3. TCRdb reprocessed the multiplex PCR reads via MiXCR and lists one record per CDR3 protein. The sample lists under 550,000 distinct CDR3 sequences; roughly 15% were seen once. The sample taken for sequencing was blood. These receptors originate from a woman between 18 and 29 years old with Graves' hyperthyroidism.

The CDR3 DNA is TGTGCCAGCAGTTATACGGATCTGGGACAGGGCTTCCAAGAGACCCAGTACTTC. As protein: CASSYTDLGQGFQETQYF. The V call is TRBV6-1, the J call TRBJ2-5; the match to TRBD1 covers 9 bases. Germline-derived CDR1 and CDR2 are MNHNS and SASEGT. This CDR3 is built from 18 residues. Trimming cost V 5 bases and J 1 base; bases outside gene matches: 14.

This chain uses TRBV5-1 with TRBJ1-2; 9 nucleotides line up with TRBD1. The junction had 13 bases not matched to a gene; V was cut back by 5 bases and J by 14 bases. Germline assignment: CDR1 SGHRS and CDR2 YFSETQ. This CDR3 is 13 amino acids long. In DNA, the CDR3 is TGCGCCAGCAGTTACGCTACAGGGGGCGCAGGGACCTTC. Protein: CASSYATGGAGTF.

The chain couples TRBV9 to TRBJ2-5; no clear D. This CDR3 has 15 amino acids. Germline loops: CDR1 SGDLS, CDR2 YYNGEE. V lost 0 bases to trimming and J lost 1 base, with 10 bases between them. The chain's CDR3 is CASSVGPRPQETQYF. CDR3 in DNA: TGTGCCAGCAGCGTAGGTCCTAGGCCCCAAGAGACCCAGTACTTC.

This clonotype was picked up a small number of times. The chain combines TRBV5-6 with TRBJ2-1; 12 nucleotides align to TRBD2. Trimming cost V 3 bases and J 6 bases; bases outside gene matches: 4. Germline V gives CDR1 SGHDT, CDR2 YYEEEE. The CDR3 has 15 residues. The CDR3, as DNA: TGTGCCAGCAGCTCCGGGACTAGCGGGTTCAATGAGCAGTTCTTC. Amino acid sequence: CASSSGTSGFNEQFF.

The chain couples TRBV19 to TRBJ1-2; the D gene is possibly TRBD1 (6 bases). Per germline, CDR1 LNHDA and CDR2 SQIVND (reference sequence). Trimming shortened V by 5 bases and J by 3 bases, and 10 bases separated the two germline ends. The CDR3 runs 13 residues. This chain's CDR3 is CASSGPGDYGYTF. The CDR3 DNA sequence: TGTGCCAGTAGTGGGCCAGGGGACTATGGCTACACCTTC.

This clonotype was recorded many times. The V gene is TRBV20-1, the J gene TRBJ2-7, with D possibly matching TRBD1 (6 bases). Germline CDR1 is DFQATT and CDR2 is SNEGSKA (reference sequence). The CDR3 extends over 13 amino acids. Trimming pared 6 bases from V and 3 bases from J, leaving 15 bases between. The CDR3 region has the DNA TGCAGTGCCCGAGACAGGACCAACTACGAGCAGTACTTC. Amino acid sequence: CSARDRTNYEQYF.

V is TRBV24-1 and J is TRBJ2-1; 7 bases are shared with TRBD1. V lost 6 bases, J lost 3 bases, and 1 base stayed unmatched. Germline assignment: CDR1 KGHDR and CDR2 SFDVKD. This CDR3 is 13 amino acids long. The CDR3 sequence: CATSRDSYNEQFF. DNA for the CDR3: TGTGCCACCAGTAGGGACAGCTACAATGAGCAGTTCTTC.

The chain combines TRBV29-1 with TRBJ2-2, with D maybe TRBD1 (6 bases). This CDR3 region has 12 residues. Trimming cost V 4 bases and J 3 bases, with 6 bases left between them. Per the germline V gene, CDR1 is SQVTM and CDR2 is ANQGSEA. DNA of the CDR3: TGCAGCGTTGCAGGGGACACCGGGGAGCTGTTTTTT. Residues: CSVAGDTGELFF.

This clonotype was recorded a few times. CDR3 coding DNA: TGTGCCACCAGTCATAACACCGGGGAGCTGTTTTTT. Encoded protein: CATSHNTGELFF. V is TRBV24-1 and J is TRBJ2-2; D is ambiguous. CDR3 length: 12 amino acids. Germline-derived CDR1 and CDR2 are KGHDR and SFDVKD. Trimming cost V 6 bases and J 2 bases, with 3 bases left between them.

This clonotype was seen ten or more times. The chain links TRBV19 to TRBJ1-1; D is unresolved. Trimming took off 4 bases at V and 0 bases at J, with 9 bases between the two ends. The length of the CDR3 is 14 residues. Germline V lookup: CDR1 LNHDA, CDR2 SQIVND (reference sequence). This CDR3 is CASSSITMNTEAFF. The CDR3 DNA reads TGTGCCAGTAGTAGTATCACGATGAACACTGAAGCTTTCTTT.

This clonotype was counted ten times or more. The chain links TRBV20-1 to TRBJ2-3; TRBD2 matches 10 bases. CDR1 and CDR2 (germline): DFQATT, SNEGSKA (reference sequence). This CDR3 region has 18 residues. V lost 0 bases to trimming and J lost 1 base; unmatched junction nucleotides: 10. In DNA form, the CDR3 reads TGCAGTGCTAGAGATATCCTAGCGGGAGTCGCTGGCACAGATACGCAGTATTTT. Protein product: CSARDILAGVAGTDTQYF.

This clonotype was seen repeatedly, ten times or more. The gene calls are TRBV28 and TRBJ1-5; unclear D gene. Germline CDR1 MDHEN, CDR2 SYDVKM. V was trimmed by 5 bases and J by 1 base, leaving 18 bases between them. The CDR3 is 17 amino acids. The CDR3 reads CASSEPGTVRSNQPQHF. In DNA form, the CDR3 reads TGTGCCAGCAGTGAGCCGGGAACAGTTCGGAGCAATCAGCCCCAGCATTTT.

The genes are TRBV2 and TRBJ2-2; 7 bases align to TRBD1. With V trimmed by 5 bases and J by 3 bases, 9 bases remained unmatched. The CDR3 covers 16 residues. The germline V gene encodes CDR1 SNHLY and CDR2 FYNNEI. CDR3 bases: TGTGCCAGCAGTTTCCCGGACAGGACAGACACCGGGGAGCTGTTTTTT. Protein: CASSFPDRTDTGELFF.

This clonotype was seen repeatedly, ten times or more. This chain joins TRBV20-1 and TRBJ2-5, with a weak D call TRBD2 (7 bases). The CDR3 spans 17 residues. The ends were cut back, 1 base at V and 2 bases at J, with 20 bases in the middle. Germline loops: CDR1 DFQATT, CDR2 SNEGSKA (reference sequence). Here the CDR3 DNA reads TGCAGTGCTAGAGGCCCGTTAGGGAGGGGGGGACAAGAGACCCAGTACTTC. Translated: CSARGPLGRGGQETQYF.

The genes are TRBV28 and TRBJ2-7; a possible D gene is TRBD2 (5 bases). CDR3 length: 14 amino acids. Trimming took 0 bases from V and 3 from J, leaving 9 bases between them. The germline V gene has CDR1 MDHEN and CDR2 SYDVKM. Here the CDR3 reads CASSLWGSDYEQYF. The CDR3 nucleotides are TGTGCCAGCAGTTTATGGGGGAGTGACTACGAGCAGTACTTC.

Comment on this clonotype: A much larger clone is a single base away; this may be a read error. This chain uses TRBV24-1 with TRBJ2-7; TRBD1 matches at 7 bases. The CDR3 sequence is 13 residues long. Germline CDR1 reads KGHDR; CDR2 reads SFDVKD. The CDR3 loop is CATSQWDSYEPYF. CDR3 sequence (DNA): TGTGCCACCAGTCAATGGGACAGTTACGAGCCGTACTTC.

The chain joins TRBV20-1 to TRBJ2-3; D gene ambiguous. Germline V gene lookup returns CDR1 DFQATT and CDR2 SNEGSKA (reference sequence). The germline V and J ends were trimmed by 3 bases and 1 base, with 8 bases remaining between them. The CDR3 totals 13 residues. Written as DNA, the CDR3 is TGCAGTGCTAGCGGCCAGGGCACAGATACGCAGTATTTT. Protein product: CSASGQGTDTQYF.

This clonotype appeared a few times. Being one base from a much bigger clone, this may be a read error. The chain carries TRBV12-3 or TRBV12-4 and TRBJ1-6; perhaps TRBD1 as D (6 bases). This CDR3 is 14 amino acids long. The V and J ends lost 7 bases and 10 bases respectively, with 17 bases between them. CDR3: CASTRGQGQSPLHF. CDR3 DNA: TGTGCCAGCACCCGGGGCCAGGGGCAATCACCCCTCCACTTT.

V usage is TRBV9 and J usage is TRBJ1-2; 7 bases align to TRBD1. This CDR3 spans 16 amino acids. Unmatched junction bases numbered 8, after V lost 3 bases and J lost 0 bases. Germline CDR1 SGDLS, CDR2 YYNGEE. CDR3 DNA: TGTGCCAGCAGCGCCGCCGACAGGGAAACTAACTATGGCTACACCTTC. Its protein is CASSAADRETNYGYTF.

The sample holds many counts of this clonotype. The chain joins TRBV2 to TRBJ2-2; 8 positions match TRBD2. V lost 4 bases to trimming and J lost 2 bases; unmatched junction nucleotides: 3. Germline assignment: CDR1 SNHLY and CDR2 FYNNEI. The CDR3 covers 15 residues. CDR3 loop: CASSGSGSNTGELFF. Here the CDR3 DNA reads TGTGCCAGCAGTGGCAGCGGGAGCAACACCGGGGAGCTGTTTTTT.

This clonotype was observed at least ten times. The rearrangement links TRBV29-1 to TRBJ2-2; D is possibly TRBD2 (5 bases). CDR3 length: 15 residues. With 7 bases removed from V and 0 bases from J, the gap between germline ends came to 15 bases. CDR1 and CDR2 (germline): SQVTM, ANQGSEA. CDR3 nucleotides: TGCAGCGCGCCTTCGGGGAATACGAACACCGGGGAGCTGTTTTTT. Amino acid sequence: CSAPSGNTNTGELFF.